This T cell receptor beta chain was profiled in a study of blood T cell repertoires in COVID-19. This CDR3 is built from 16 residues. Per germline, CDR1 MGHRA and CDR2 YSYEKL. The V gene end was trimmed by 1 base and the J gene end by 2 bases; junction bases not matched to a gene: 6. Clones were read by immunoSEQ multiplex PCR, and TCRdb kept only the in-frame ones, dropping some. Of over 400,000 clones in the sample, 86% were seen once. This rearrangement joins TRBV4-1 to TRBJ2-3; 7 bases line up with TRBD2. Sequencing used peripheral blood. This TCR derives from a woman aged 30 to 39 with active or convalescent COVID-19. This chain's CDR3 is CASSQGRDYDTDTQYF. Here the CDR3 DNA reads TGCGCCAGCAGCCAAGGCCGGGACTACGACACAGATACGCAGTATTTT.